This is a list of T cell receptor beta chains from one sample in a study of blood T cell repertoires in COVID-19. Clones were read by immunoSEQ multiplex PCR, and TCRdb kept only the in-frame ones, dropping some. The sample lists about 220,000 clones; under 90% were seen once. Material for sequencing was PBMCs or T cells enriched from blood (not recorded which). All receptors come from a woman aged 55-70 years who had recovered from COVID-19. Each CDR3 is given without its conserved first and last residue. Fields, in order: J gene, V gene, CDR3 protein.

j_gene: TRBJ1-1; v_gene: TRBV19; CDR3aa: ASSRLQGWIGADTEAF
j_gene: TRBJ2-7; v_gene: TRBV6-5; CDR3aa: ASRPGQGADEQY
j_gene: TRBJ1-1; v_gene: TRBV19; CDR3aa: ASKQGKVGMNTEAF
j_gene: TRBJ1-6; v_gene: TRBV5-1; CDR3aa: ASSLGGNGEFPLH
j_gene: TRBJ2-1; v_gene: TRBV11-2; CDR3aa: ASSSSRTAVNEQF
j_gene: TRBJ1-6; v_gene: TRBV4-3; CDR3aa: ASSQDPAGASSPLH
j_gene: TRBJ2-1; v_gene: TRBV14; CDR3aa: ASSQETPFAGYNEQF
j_gene: TRBJ1-4; v_gene: TRBV6-2/TRBV6-3; CDR3aa: ASSLNLQGPTNEKLF
j_gene: TRBJ1-2; v_gene: TRBV6-5; CDR3aa: ASSYLSGRAYGYT
j_gene: TRBJ2-7; v_gene: TRBV21-1; CDR3aa: ASVVQGIHEQY
j_gene: TRBJ2-7; v_gene: TRBV5-6; CDR3aa: ASSPLPVTRSYEQY
j_gene: TRBJ1-6; v_gene: TRBV25-1; CDR3aa: ASSEDRGLNSPLH
j_gene: TRBJ1-1; v_gene: TRBV10-2; CDR3aa: ACLDRDNTEAF
j_gene: TRBJ2-1; v_gene: TRBV3-1/TRBV3-2; CDR3aa: ASSQESPQAGGLYNEQF
j_gene: TRBJ1-4; v_gene: TRBV5-6; CDR3aa: ASSSGQFNEKLF
j_gene: TRBJ1-1; v_gene: TRBV18; CDR3aa: ASSPAGNTEAF
j_gene: TRBJ2-7; v_gene: TRBV4-1; CDR3aa: ASSQGPGQEYEQY
j_gene: TRBJ2-3; v_gene: TRBV5-5; CDR3aa: ASSLTTGGTDTQY
j_gene: TRBJ2-6; v_gene: TRBV9; CDR3aa: ASSGIPRDRGFSGANVLT
j_gene: TRBJ2-1; v_gene: TRBV19; CDR3aa: ASSSLSGSSYNEQF
j_gene: TRBJ1-1; v_gene: TRBV19; CDR3aa: ASSFGTVGSEAF
j_gene: TRBJ1-2; v_gene: TRBV10-2; CDR3aa: ASSEMWVGQRSFNYGYT
j_gene: TRBJ1-2; v_gene: TRBV10-3; CDR3aa: AIRVLDSNYGYT
j_gene: TRBJ1-1; v_gene: TRBV12-5; CDR3aa: ASGLASGDTEAF
j_gene: TRBJ2-3; v_gene: TRBV2; CDR3aa: ASSQFLAGATDTQY
j_gene: TRBJ2-2; v_gene: TRBV25-1; CDR3aa: ASSFRQGTRGTGELF
j_gene: TRBJ1-2; v_gene: TRBV7-9; CDR3aa: ASSLMQGAGYT
j_gene: TRBJ2-1; v_gene: TRBV3-1/TRBV3-2; CDR3aa: ASSQDQRVSSYNEQF
j_gene: TRBJ1-3; v_gene: TRBV18; CDR3aa: ASSPPGSGNTIY
j_gene: TRBJ2-5; v_gene: TRBV7-2; CDR3aa: ASSFGLAGAKGETQY
j_gene: TRBJ2-3; v_gene: TRBV3-1/TRBV3-2; CDR3aa: ASSLGGGSTDTQY
j_gene: TRBJ2-2; v_gene: TRBV5-1; CDR3aa: ASSRESNTGELF
j_gene: TRBJ2-2; v_gene: TRBV6-2/TRBV6-3; CDR3aa: ASSYRGELF
j_gene: TRBJ1-5; v_gene: TRBV7-6; CDR3aa: ASRRDPGQDNSNQPQH
j_gene: TRBJ1-6; v_gene: TRBV19; CDR3aa: ASSPAQGVYNSPLH
j_gene: TRBJ2-1; v_gene: TRBV9; CDR3aa: ASSVTSGSYEQF
j_gene: TRBJ1-2; v_gene: TRBV19; CDR3aa: ASSPRQPGYGYT
j_gene: TRBJ2-1; v_gene: TRBV18; CDR3aa: ASSQMTGKNEQF
j_gene: TRBJ1-6; v_gene: TRBV7-9; CDR3aa: ASSQQGQGNSPLH
j_gene: TRBJ1-6; v_gene: TRBV7-2; CDR3aa: ASSLGLPGEDNSPLH
j_gene: TRBJ2-1; v_gene: TRBV6-5; CDR3aa: ASRGTANSHNEQF